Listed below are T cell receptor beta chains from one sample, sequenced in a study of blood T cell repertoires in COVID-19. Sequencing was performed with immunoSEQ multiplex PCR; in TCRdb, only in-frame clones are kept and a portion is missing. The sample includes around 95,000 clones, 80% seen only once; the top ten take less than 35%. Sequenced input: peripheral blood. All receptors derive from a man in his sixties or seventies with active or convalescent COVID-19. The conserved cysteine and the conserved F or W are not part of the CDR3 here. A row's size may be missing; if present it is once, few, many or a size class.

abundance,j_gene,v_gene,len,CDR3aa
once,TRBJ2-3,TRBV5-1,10,ASSLGVDTQY
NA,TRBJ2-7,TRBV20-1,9,SANRVNEQY
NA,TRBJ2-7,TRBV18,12,ASSPMTGAYEQY
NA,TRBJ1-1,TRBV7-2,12,ASSFTRGNTEAF
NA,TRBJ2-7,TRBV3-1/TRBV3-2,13,ASSQPGLAGGEQY
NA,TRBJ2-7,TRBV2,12,ASKAGTGLYEQY
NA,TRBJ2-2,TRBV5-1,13,ASSLDRGNTGELF
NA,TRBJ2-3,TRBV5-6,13,ASSLVAGGTDTQY
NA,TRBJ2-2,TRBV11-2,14,ASSSGTEQNTGELF
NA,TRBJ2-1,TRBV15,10,ATASGYNEQF
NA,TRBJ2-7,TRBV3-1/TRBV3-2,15,ASSRHRRSGNTYEQY
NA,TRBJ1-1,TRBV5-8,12,ASSLRGTGPEAF
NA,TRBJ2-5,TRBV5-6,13,ASSPLAGGQETQY
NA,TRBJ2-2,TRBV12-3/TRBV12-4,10,ASTRDTGELF
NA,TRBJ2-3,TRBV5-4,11,ASSLQEIDTQY
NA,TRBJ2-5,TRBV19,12,ASSTRGAGETQY
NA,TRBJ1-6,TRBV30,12,AWSRAGGNSPLH
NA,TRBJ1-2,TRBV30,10,AWETMLRGYT
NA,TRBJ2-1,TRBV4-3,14,ASSQEGGITYNEQF
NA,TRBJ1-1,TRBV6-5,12,ASTLTSGGTEAF
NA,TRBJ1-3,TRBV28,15,ASSFHRGLSSGNTIY
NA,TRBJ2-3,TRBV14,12,ASSQGARGDGQY
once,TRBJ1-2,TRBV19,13,ASSDPGASNYGYT